This record covers a single T cell receptor beta chain. What it binds is not known. This record comes from a study of cytomegalovirus exposure and HLA in healthy donors. Study information: A prior study identified 117 million unique TCR beta sequences from about 180 million T cells. Study-wide results and limits: Most TCR sequences proved rare, with some public TCRs found in many donors. For TCR beta chains, V- and J-gene trimming was later linked to a missense DCLRE1C variant.

Amplification used 60 Vbeta primers and 13 Jbeta primers. Libraries were prepared by immunoSEQ multiplex PCR; TCRdb keeps only in-frame clonotypes and omits some of them. The sample consists of about 200,000 clones, 82% of them appearing once. In germline, CDR1 is MNHNY, CDR2 SVGAGI (reference sequence). J was trimmed by 7 bases and V by 7 bases; bases with no gene match: 13. The CDR3 has 14 residues. V is TRBV6-6 and J is TRBJ2-7, with 7 bases identical to TRBD1. The TCR comes from a woman between 45 and 65 years old in good health and CMV-seropositive. Source material: PBMCs. DNA for the CDR3: TGTGCCAGCACGAAGGGGGCAGCGGACCGGGAGCAGTACTTC. It yields the protein CASTKGAADREQYF.